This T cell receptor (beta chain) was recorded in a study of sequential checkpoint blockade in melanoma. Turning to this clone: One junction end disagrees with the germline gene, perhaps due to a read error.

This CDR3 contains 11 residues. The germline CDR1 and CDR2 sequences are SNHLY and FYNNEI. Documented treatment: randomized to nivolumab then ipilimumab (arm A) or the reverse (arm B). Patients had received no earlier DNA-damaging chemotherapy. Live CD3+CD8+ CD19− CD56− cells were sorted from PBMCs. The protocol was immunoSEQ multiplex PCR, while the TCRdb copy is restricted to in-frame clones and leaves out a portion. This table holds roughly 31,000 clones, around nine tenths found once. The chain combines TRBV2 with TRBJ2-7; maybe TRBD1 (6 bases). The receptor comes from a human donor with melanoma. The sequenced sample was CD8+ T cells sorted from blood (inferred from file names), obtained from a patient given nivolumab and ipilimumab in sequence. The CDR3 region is CASTVQGQTLF. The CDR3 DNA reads TGTGCCAGCACCGTCCAGGGACAAACTCTCTTC.